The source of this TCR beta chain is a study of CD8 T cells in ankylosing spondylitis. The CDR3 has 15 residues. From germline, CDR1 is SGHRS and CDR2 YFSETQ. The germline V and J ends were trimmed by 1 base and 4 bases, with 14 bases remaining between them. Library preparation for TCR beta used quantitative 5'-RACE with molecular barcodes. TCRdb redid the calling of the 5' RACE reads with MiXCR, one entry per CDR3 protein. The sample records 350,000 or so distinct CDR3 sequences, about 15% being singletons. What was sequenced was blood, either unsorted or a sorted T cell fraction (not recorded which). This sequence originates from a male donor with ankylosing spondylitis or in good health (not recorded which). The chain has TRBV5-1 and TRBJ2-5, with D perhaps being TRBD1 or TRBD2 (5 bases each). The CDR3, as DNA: TGCGCCAGCAGCTTGCTCAGGGCTGAGGGAGAGACCCAGTACTTC. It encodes CASSLLRAEGETQYF.